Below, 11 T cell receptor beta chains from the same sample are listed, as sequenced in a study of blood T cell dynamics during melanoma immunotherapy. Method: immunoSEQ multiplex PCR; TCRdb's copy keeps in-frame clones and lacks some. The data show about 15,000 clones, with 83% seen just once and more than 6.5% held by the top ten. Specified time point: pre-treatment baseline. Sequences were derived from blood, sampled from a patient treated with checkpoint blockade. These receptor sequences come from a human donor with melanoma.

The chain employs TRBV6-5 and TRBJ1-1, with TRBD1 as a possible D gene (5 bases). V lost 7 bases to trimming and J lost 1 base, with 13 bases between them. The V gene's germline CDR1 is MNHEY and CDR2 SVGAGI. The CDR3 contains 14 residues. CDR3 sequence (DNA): TGTGCCAGCAACCAGGCAGGGACGAACACTGAAGCTTTCTTT. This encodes CASNQAGTNTEAFF.

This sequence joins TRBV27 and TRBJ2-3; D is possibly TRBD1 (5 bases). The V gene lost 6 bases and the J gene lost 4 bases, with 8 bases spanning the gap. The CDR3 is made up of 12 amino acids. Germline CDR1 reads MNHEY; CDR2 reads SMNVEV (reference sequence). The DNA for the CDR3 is TGTGCCAGCAGCCCAGGGTCAGATACGCAGTATTTT. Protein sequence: CASSPGSDTQYF.

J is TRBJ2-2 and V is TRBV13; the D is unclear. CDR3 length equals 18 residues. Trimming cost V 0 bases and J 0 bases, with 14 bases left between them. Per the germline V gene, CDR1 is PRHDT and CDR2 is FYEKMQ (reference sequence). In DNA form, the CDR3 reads TGTGCCAGCAGCTTAGGCCCATCGGCGGTCTCGAACACCGGGGAGCTGTTTTTT. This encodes CASSLGPSAVSNTGELFF.

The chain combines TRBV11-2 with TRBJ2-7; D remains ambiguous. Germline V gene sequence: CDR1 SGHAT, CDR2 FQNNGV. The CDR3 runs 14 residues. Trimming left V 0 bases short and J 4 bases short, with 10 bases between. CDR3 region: CASSLDRRSYEQYF. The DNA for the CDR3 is TGTGCCAGCAGCTTAGATCGTAGAAGTTACGAGCAGTACTTC.

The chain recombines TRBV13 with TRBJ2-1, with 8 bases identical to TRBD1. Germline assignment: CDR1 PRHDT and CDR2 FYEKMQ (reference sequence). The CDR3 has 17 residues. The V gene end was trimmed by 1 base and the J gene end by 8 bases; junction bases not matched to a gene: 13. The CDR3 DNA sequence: TGTGCCAGCAGCTTAGTCAGCGAGACAGGGGTCCATTATGAGCAGTTCTTC. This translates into CASSLVSETGVHYEQFF.

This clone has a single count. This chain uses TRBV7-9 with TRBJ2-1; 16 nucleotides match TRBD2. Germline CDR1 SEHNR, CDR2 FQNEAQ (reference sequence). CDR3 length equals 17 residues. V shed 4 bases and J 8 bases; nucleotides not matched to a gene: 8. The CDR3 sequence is CASSSSTGTSGRDEQFF. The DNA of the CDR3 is TGTGCCAGCAGCTCGAGTACCGGGACTAGCGGGAGGGATGAGCAGTTCTTC.

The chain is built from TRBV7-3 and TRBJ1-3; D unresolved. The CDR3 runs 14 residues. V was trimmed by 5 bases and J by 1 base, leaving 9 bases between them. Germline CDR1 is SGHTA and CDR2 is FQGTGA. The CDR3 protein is CASSQSGSGNTIYF. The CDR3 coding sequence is TGTGCCAGCAGCCAAAGCGGGTCTGGAAACACCATATATTTT.

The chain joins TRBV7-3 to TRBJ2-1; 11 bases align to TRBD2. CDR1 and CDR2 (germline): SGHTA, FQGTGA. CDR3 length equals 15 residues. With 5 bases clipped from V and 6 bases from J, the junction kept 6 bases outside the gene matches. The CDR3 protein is CASSPGTSGPNEQFF. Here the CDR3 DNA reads TGTGCCAGCAGCCCTGGGACTAGCGGTCCCAATGAGCAGTTCTTC.

Written as DNA, the CDR3 is TGCGCCAGCAGCCAAGATCGATCGGGTGGTGAAAAACTGTTTTTT. Its protein is CASSQDRSGGEKLFF. The V and J genes are TRBV4-3 and TRBJ1-4; D ambiguous. Germline CDR1 reads LGHNA; CDR2 reads YSLEER. The length of the CDR3 is 15 residues. With 0 bases removed from V and 7 bases from J, the gap between germline ends came to 12 bases.

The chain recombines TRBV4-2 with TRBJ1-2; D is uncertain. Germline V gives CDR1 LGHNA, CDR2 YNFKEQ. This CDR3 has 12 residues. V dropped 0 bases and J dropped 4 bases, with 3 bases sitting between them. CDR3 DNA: TGTGCCAGCAGCCAAGATGTCTATGGCTACACCTTC. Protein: CASSQDVYGYTF.

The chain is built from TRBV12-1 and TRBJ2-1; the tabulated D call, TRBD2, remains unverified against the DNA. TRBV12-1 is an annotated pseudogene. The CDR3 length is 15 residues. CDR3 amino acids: CASSLGLAGGPAQFF. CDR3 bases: TGTGCCAGCAGCCTTGGGCTAGCGGGAGGGCCGGCGCAGTTCTTC.